A single sample is the source of the 12 T cell receptor beta chains below, sequenced in a study of T cell changes during pregnancy in multiple sclerosis (dated by TCRdb to the late 2010s). Library preparation employed the immunoSEQ multiplex PCR assay. Held by TCRdb, this immuneACCESS table contains in-frame sequences only and omits some clones. Under half of the omission traces to an unresolved V gene where checked; the cause of the rest is unknown. The sample table records around 49,000 clones; nearly 95% of these occur just once. In total, the top ten clones hold about 0.6% of the sample. The sequenced sample was CD4+ T cells from peripheral blood mononuclear cells, obtained after pregnancy. The receptors come from a female donor in good health, enrolled as a control in a pregnancy study.

The V and J genes are TRBV5-5 and TRBJ1-5, with TRBD1 identical over 8 bases. The V gene's germline CDR1 is SGHKS and CDR2 YYEKEE (reference sequence). The CDR3 totals 14 residues. The V segment lost 4 bases and the J segment 7 bases; nucleotides outside the gene matches: 7. This CDR3 reads CASSGLQGGQPQHF. The CDR3 nucleotides read TGTGCCAGCAGCGGATTACAGGGGGGACAGCCCCAGCATTTT. The full variable domain, in which reference TRBV5-5 and TRBJ1-5 provide the parts outside the CDR3, is DAGVTQSPTHLIKTRGQQVTLRCSPISGHKSVSWYQQVLGQGPQFIFQYYEKEERGRGNFPDRFSARQFPNYSSELNVNALLLGDSALYLCASSGLQGGQPQHFGDGTRLSIL.

The rearrangement joins TRBV20-1 to TRBJ1-2, with D perhaps matching TRBD1 (6 bases). The germline V and J ends were trimmed by 6 bases and 13 bases, with 18 bases remaining between them. Germline lookup yields CDR1 DFQATT and CDR2 SNEGSKA (reference sequence). This CDR3 region has 11 residues. The CDR3 loop is CSAYGQFGVTF. CDR3 nucleotide sequence: TGCAGTGCATACGGACAGTTCGGTGTCACCTTC.

This chain uses TRBV2 with TRBJ1-1; the match to TRBD1 covers 8 bases. V lost 7 bases and J lost 3; bases outside the gene matches: 19. The CDR3 runs to 18 residues. The germline gives CDR1 SNHLY, CDR2 FYNNEI. The CDR3 nucleotides are TGTGCCAGCAAGCGCCCACTCCAGGGGGCGGTTAGGGACACTGAAGCTTTCTTT. Translation: CASKRPLQGAVRDTEAFF.

The CDR3, as DNA: TGTGCCACCAGGGGAGGTACTAAAAACATTCAGTACTTC. Translation: CATRGGTKNIQYF. The chain recombines TRBV15 with TRBJ2-4; the D gene is possibly TRBD2 (6 bases). V was clipped by 6 bases and J by 4 bases, with 10 bases between them. The CDR3 length is 13 residues. The germline CDR1 and CDR2 sequences are LNHNV and YYDKDF (reference sequence).

The chain links TRBV11-1 to TRBJ1-1; D is ambiguous. The CDR3 runs 13 residues. Deletions cut 9 bases from V and 1 base from J, with 12 bases between. Per the germline V gene, CDR1 is SGHAT and CDR2 is FQDESV (reference sequence). CDR3 sequence (DNA): TGTGCCAGTTGCCTTTGGGCGAACACTGAAGCTTTCTTT. This gives the protein CASCLWANTEAFF.

This sequence joins TRBV25-1 and TRBJ2-2; possible D gene TRBD2, 5 bases. V dropped 6 bases and J dropped 7 bases, with 18 bases sitting between them. Germline V gene lookup returns CDR1 MGHDK and CDR2 SYGVNS. CDR3 length: 15 amino acids. As DNA, the CDR3 is TGTGCCAGCAGACCCAATAGAGGGTGGGGCGGGGAGCTGTTTTTT. Translation: CASRPNRGWGGELFF.

The gene calls are TRBV28 and TRBJ1-2; D perhaps matches TRBD1 (6 bases). The germline V gene has CDR1 MDHEN and CDR2 SYDVKM. The CDR3 totals 17 residues. Trimming left V 5 bases short and J 1 base short, with 20 bases between. CDR3 loop: CASSPAQGSDLNYGYTF. The CDR3 bases are TGTGCCAGCAGTCCCGCTCAGGGGTCTGACCTTAACTATGGCTACACCTTC.

As DNA, the CDR3 is TGTGCCAGCAGTTTAACAGGGCGGACTGAAGCTTTCTTT. Its translation is CASSLTGRTEAFF. J is TRBJ1-1 and V is TRBV27; TRBD1 might be the D (6 bases). The length of the CDR3 is 13 residues. V lost 2 bases, J lost 5 bases, and 9 bases lay in between. Germline CDR1 MNHEY, CDR2 SMNVEV (reference sequence).

This chain joins TRBV15 and TRBJ2-3, with TRBD1 identical over 7 bases. Germline V gene lookup returns CDR1 LNHNV and CDR2 YYDKDF (reference sequence). CDR3 length: 14 residues. V lost 3 bases to trimming and J lost 3 bases; unmatched junction nucleotides: 3. In DNA form, the CDR3 reads TGTGCCACCAGCAGTTACAGGGGAACAGATACGCAGTATTTT. It encodes CATSSYRGTDTQYF.

The V call is TRBV7-8, the J call TRBJ1-2, with D perhaps matching TRBD1 (6 bases). Germline CDR1 reads SGHVS; CDR2 reads FQNEAQ. This CDR3 comprises 13 residues. The V end lost 8 bases, the J end lost 4 bases, and 14 bases lay between the germline ends. The DNA of the CDR3 is TGTGCCAGCGGAGCAGGGGTGTCCTATGGCTACACCTTC. Translated, it gives CASGAGVSYGYTF. Filled out from reference TRBV7-8 and TRBJ1-2, the complete variable domain reads GAGVSQSPRYKVAKRGQDVALRCDPISGHVSLFWYQQALGQGPEFLTYFQNEAQLDKSGLPSDRFFAERPEGSVSTLKIQRTQQEDSAVYLCASGAGVSYGYTFGSGTRLTVV.

V usage is TRBV25-1 and J usage is TRBJ2-3; 9 bases agree with TRBD1. CDR3 length: 15 residues. CDR1 and CDR2 from the germline V gene are MGHDK and SYGVNS. V was clipped by 5 bases and J by 4 bases; unmatched bases: 7. The CDR3, as DNA: TGTGCCAGCAGTAATACAGGGGGCAGGTCAGATACGCAGTATTTT. It is translated as CASSNTGGRSDTQYF.

The chain uses TRBV6-5 and TRBJ2-7; 10 bases fit TRBD2. V dropped 0 bases and J dropped 0; count of bases not matched to a gene: 2. This CDR3 is 16 amino acids long. In germline, CDR1 is MNHEY, CDR2 SVGAGI. Written as DNA, the CDR3 is TGTGCCAGCAGTTACTCGGCTAGCGGGGGCTCCTACGAGCAGTACTTC. It yields the protein CASSYSASGGSYEQYF.